Following are 11 T cell receptor beta chains from one sample sequenced in a study of OX40 agonist ivuxolimab in advanced cancers. Repertoires were generated with immunoSEQ multiplex PCR, while TCRdb's copy carries only in-frame clones and drops some. There are approximately 100,000 clones in the sample; around nine tenths occur only once, and around 0.47% lies in the top ten. The starting material was CD4+ or CD8+ T cells sorted from blood, obtained in a trial of the OX40 agonist ivuxolimab. The receptors were sampled from an adult with an advanced solid tumor such as melanoma, head and neck, liver or kidney cancer.

The chain has TRBV6-1 and TRBJ2-7, with D perhaps matching TRBD2 (6 bases). V shed 7 bases and J shed 3 bases, with 13 bases lying between them. The CDR3 extends over 13 amino acids. Germline V gene data show CDR1 as MNHNS and CDR2 as SASEGT. This CDR3 is CASIGGGVYEQYF. For the CDR3, the DNA is TGTGCCAGCATAGGCGGCGGGGTCTACGAGCAGTACTTC.

The genes are TRBV7-3 and TRBJ2-3, with 11 bases matching TRBD2. Trimming cost V 3 bases and J 5 bases; bases outside gene matches: 7. This CDR3 region has 16 residues. Germline loops: CDR1 SGHTA, CDR2 FQGTGA. CDR3 in amino acids: CASSFVLAGVGDTQYF. The CDR3 DNA follows: TGTGCCAGCAGCTTTGTACTAGCGGGGGTAGGAGATACGCAGTATTTT.

J is TRBJ1-1 and V is TRBV11-2, with D maybe TRBD1 (6 bases). CDR3 length: 14 residues. CDR1 is SGHAT and CDR2 is FQNNGV in the germline V gene. V was shortened by 1 base and J by 6 bases, with 12 bases between the two germline ends. CDR3 sequence (DNA): TGTGCCAGCAGCTTAGGAGGGGGGTCCGCTGAAGCTTTCTTT. It yields the protein CASSLGGGSAEAFF. The whole variable domain, filled in from reference TRBV11-2 and TRBJ1-1, reads EAGVAQSPRYKIIEKRQSVAFWCNPISGHATLYWYQQILGQGPKLLIQFQNNGVVDDSQLPKDRFSAERLKGVDSTLKIQPAKLEDSAVYLCASSLGGGSAEAFFGQGTRLTVV.

The chain recombines TRBV4-1 with TRBJ1-5; perhaps TRBD1 as D (6 bases). Trimming left V 8 bases short and J 0 bases short, with 23 bases between. The CDR3 runs to 18 residues. CDR1 and CDR2 from the germline V gene are MGHRA and YSYEKL. CDR3 amino acids: CASPKAEGGNYSNQPQHF. CDR3 nucleotides: TGCGCCAGCCCGAAGGCGGAGGGGGGGAATTATAGCAATCAGCCCCAGCATTTT.

V is TRBV7-8 and J is TRBJ1-1; 9 bases line up with TRBD1. Germline values: CDR1 SGHVS, CDR2 FQNEAQ. This CDR3 has 15 residues. J gave up 5 bases and V 5 bases, and 9 bases lay outside the gene matches. The CDR3 bases are TGTGCCAGCAGCCCATGGACAGGGGAGGCGACTGAAGCTTTCTTT. It specifies CASSPWTGEATEAFF.

V usage is TRBV6-6 and J usage is TRBJ2-7, with D unclear. The CDR3 is made up of 11 amino acids. The V end lost 6 bases, the J end lost 4 bases, and 7 bases lay between the germline ends. Germline values: CDR1 MNHNY, CDR2 SVGAGI (reference sequence). CDR3 residues: CASSARYEQYF. The CDR3 region has the DNA TGTGCCAGCAGCGCCCGATACGAGCAGTACTTC.

The rearrangement links TRBV6-6 to TRBJ1-3; 9 nucleotides align to TRBD1. Germline values: CDR1 MNHNY, CDR2 SVGAGI (reference sequence). Trimming removed 6 bases from V and 0 bases from J; junction bases left unmatched: 6. The CDR3 consists of 16 residues. The CDR3 DNA reads as TGTGCCAGCAGCAGGGGACAGGGAGACTCTGGAAACACCATATATTTT. Encoded protein: CASSRGQGDSGNTIYF.

The V and J genes are TRBV7-2 and TRBJ2-7; maybe TRBD1 (7 bases). The germline gives CDR1 SGHTA, CDR2 FQGNSA. The CDR3 sequence is 16 residues long. The V and J ends lost 0 bases and 4 bases respectively, with 16 bases between them. The CDR3 region is CASSLASGSGGYEQYF. CDR3 in DNA: TGTGCCAGCAGCTTAGCTTCGGGATCAGGGGGGTACGAGCAGTACTTC.

J is TRBJ2-7 and V is TRBV7-2; 7 nucleotides agree with TRBD1. The CDR3 consists of 14 residues. Germline V CDR1 and CDR2: SGHTA, FQGNSA. Unmatched junction bases numbered 6, after V lost 5 bases and J lost 2 bases. CDR3 residues: CASSPDGQAYEQYF. The CDR3 region has the DNA TGTGCCAGCAGCCCCGACGGACAGGCCTACGAGCAGTACTTC.

V gene TRBV2 combines with J gene TRBJ1-4; D is undetermined. The CDR3 is made up of 14 amino acids. V was trimmed by 5 bases and J by 4 bases, leaving 11 bases between them. CDR1 and CDR2 (germline): SNHLY, FYNNEI. The DNA for the CDR3 is TGTGCCAGCAGTTACGGGCCGGGTAATGAAAAACTGTTTTTT. Amino acids: CASSYGPGNEKLFF.

The chain links TRBV6-1 to TRBJ1-6, with TRBD1 matching over 10 bases. The CDR3 length is 16 residues. Trimming cost V 4 bases and J 4 bases; bases outside gene matches: 4. Germline loops: CDR1 MNHNS, CDR2 SASEGT. The CDR3 DNA reads TGTGCCAGCAGTGCCGGGACAGGGGCATATAATTCACCCCTCCACTTT. The encoded protein is CASSAGTGAYNSPLHF.